This is a list of T cell receptor beta chains from one sample in a study of blood T cells in healthy people across ages. TCRdb independently ran MiXCR on the 5' RACE reads; one entry per CDR3 protein. The profile shows about 1.6 million distinct CDR3 sequences, roughly a third of them singletons. The sequenced sample was blood. The receptors originated from a woman under 40 in good health. CDR3s leave out the opening cysteine and the closing phenylalanine or tryptophan.

CDR3,J,V
ASSSRVALTDTQY,TRBJ2-3,TRBV9
ASSLGGVLNTEAF,TRBJ1-1,TRBV7-9
ASSEIGNQPQH,TRBJ1-5,TRBV5-1
SARVLGNTIY,TRBJ1-3,TRBV20-1
ASSVTGGNTGELF,TRBJ2-2,TRBV12-3/TRBV12-4
SVRGTDRGETQY,TRBJ2-5,TRBV29-1
ASRTWTSGTYEQY,TRBJ2-7,TRBV6-1
ASSSGVETQY,TRBJ2-5,TRBV6-5
SVEALTGELF,TRBJ2-2,TRBV29-1
ASSRPGQATYEQY,TRBJ2-7,TRBV27
ASSLGALLAGGPYEQY,TRBJ2-7,TRBV5-1
ASRLTGSTGGANVLT,TRBJ2-6,TRBV5-1
ASSLALAGQGNLEQF,TRBJ2-1,TRBV13
ASSVIPHNGQF,TRBJ2-1,TRBV13
ASRDLQRVNEQF,TRBJ2-1,TRBV27
ASSFQGGQPQH,TRBJ1-5,TRBV7-2
ASSLARMSGSNTEAF,TRBJ1-1,TRBV7-9
ASTRDSNQPQH,TRBJ1-5,TRBV2
ASSRQADTQY,TRBJ2-3,TRBV28
ASSMGQGIFNNEQF,TRBJ2-1,TRBV2
AIMGGGETYNEQF,TRBJ2-1,TRBV10-3
ASSYSMAGRQETQY,TRBJ2-5,TRBV6-5
ASSDPGRIYEQY,TRBJ2-7,TRBV10-2
ASSPTIGGTDTQY,TRBJ2-3,TRBV27
STSTGGTGYT,TRBJ1-2,TRBV29-1
ASSGRDSMNTEAF,TRBJ1-1,TRBV9
ASSLSRDTTEAF,TRBJ1-1,TRBV27
ASSLGTGSGNEQF,TRBJ2-1,TRBV4-2
ASSQDPQRDLGGYT,TRBJ1-2,TRBV4-2
ASGFRSLQVDTQY,TRBJ2-3,TRBV5-1
ASSVTDEQF,TRBJ2-1,TRBV9